Below are 22 T cell receptor beta chains sequenced from a single sample in a study of shared clonotypes between healthy human individuals. As defined, naive CD8 cells were CD45RO-negative and positively selected for CCR7, with terminally differentiated effector memory CD45RA+ cells excluded. Data came from immunoSEQ multiplex PCR; TCRdb stores just in-frame clones and leaves some out. The repertoire holds some 2.1 million clones, with over 85% as singletons. The sample comprised naive CD8+ T cells from PBMCs. The origin of the receptors is a man aged 18-30 years in good health. Some clones in this sample may be carry-over from other donors' samples.

The chain carries TRBV7-9 and TRBJ2-1; 7 bases fit TRBD2. The CDR3 consists of 15 residues. J was trimmed by 7 bases and V by 3 bases; bases with no gene match: 9. Germline lookup yields CDR1 SEHNR and CDR2 FQNEAQ (reference sequence). CDR3 in amino acids: CASSLSAGLRNEQFF. For the CDR3, the DNA is TGTGCCAGCAGCTTGTCAGCGGGACTCCGAAATGAGCAGTTCTTC.

The rearrangement links TRBV29-1 to TRBJ1-1; D unclear. Germline lookup yields CDR1 SQVTM and CDR2 ANQGSEA. The length of the CDR3 is 13 residues. The V end was cut by 5 bases, the J end by 0 bases, with 10 bases between. CDR3 protein: CSVIPALNTEAFF. In DNA, the CDR3 is TGCAGCGTTATTCCGGCTTTGAACACTGAAGCTTTCTTT.

This clone was detected once. V gene TRBV7-9 combines with J gene TRBJ2-2; D is unresolved. The CDR3 is 13 amino acids. V lost 3 bases, J lost 4 bases, and 6 bases lay in between. The V gene's germline CDR1 is SEHNR and CDR2 FQNEAQ (reference sequence). The CDR3 spells CASSFPVTGELFF. The CDR3 DNA reads TGTGCCAGCAGCTTCCCGGTCACCGGGGAGCTGTTTTTT. The whole variable domain, remainder taken from reference TRBV7-9 and TRBJ2-2, is DTGVSQNPRHKITKRGQNVTFRCDPISEHNRLYWYRQTLGQGPEFLTYFQNEAQLEKSRLLSDRFSAERPKGSFSTLEIQRTEQGDSAMYLCASSFPVTGELFFGEGSRLTVL.

The gene calls are TRBV10-1 and TRBJ2-3, with 12 bases that match TRBD1. V shed 6 bases, J shed 2 bases, and the junction held 6 bases outside the gene matches. Germline V gene lookup returns CDR1 WNHNN and CDR2 SYGVQD (reference sequence). The CDR3 is 16 residues long. The CDR3 DNA follows: TGCGCCAGCAGGGCCGGGACAGGGGGCCCCACAGATACGCAGTATTTT. Its translation: CASRAGTGGPTDTQYF.

The chain has TRBV7-9 and TRBJ2-7; no clear D gene. The CDR3 consists of 14 residues. Trimming removed 5 bases from V and 2 bases from J, with 13 bases in between. Germline V gene data show CDR1 as SEHNR and CDR2 as FQNEAQ (reference sequence). The DNA of the CDR3 is TGTGCCAGCAGCCCCCCCGATAAAACCTACGAGCAGTACTTC. It encodes CASSPPDKTYEQYF.

This chain uses TRBV5-1 with TRBJ2-1; 10 bases map to TRBD1. The CDR3 contains 11 residues. The V gene end was trimmed by 4 bases and the J gene end by 13 bases; junction bases not matched to a gene: 2. In germline, CDR1 is SGHRS, CDR2 YFSETQ. CDR3 DNA sequence: TGCGCCAGCAGCGGGACAGGGGCCCAGTTCTTC. It encodes CASSGTGAQFF.

The chain has TRBV19 and TRBJ2-1, with a tentative D call TRBD1 (8 bases). Germline-derived CDR1 and CDR2 are LNHDA and SQIVND (reference sequence). The CDR3 runs 21 residues. Between the trimmed V and J ends, which lost 4 bases and 2 bases, there was a span of 30 bases. The DNA of the CDR3 is TGTGCCAGTAGTAACCCAGGGGGCCGAAGATCGCTAGCGGCTCCCTACAATGAGCAGTTCTTC. It is translated as CASSNPGGRRSLAAPYNEQFF.

The J gene is TRBJ2-1, the V gene TRBV6-5; no clear D gene. The CDR3 is 16 residues long. Germline V CDR1 and CDR2: MNHEY, SVGAGI. V dropped 4 bases and J dropped 3 bases, with 16 bases sitting between them. The CDR3 sequence is CASSFYSTPNYNEQFF. DNA for the CDR3: TGTGCCAGCAGTTTCTATTCCACCCCAAACTACAATGAGCAGTTCTTC.

The chain is built from TRBV27 and TRBJ2-1; 10 bases fit TRBD2. Germline V gene data show CDR1 as MNHEY and CDR2 as SMNVEV (reference sequence). V trimming: 6 bases; J trimming: 6 bases; junction bases outside the gene matches: 8. The CDR3 spans 15 residues. This CDR3 reads CASSFSGRLGNEQFF. CDR3 nucleotides: TGTGCCAGCAGCTTTAGCGGGAGGCTGGGCAATGAGCAGTTCTTC.

Points on this clone: This sample includes further DNA sequences coding for the same CDR3. The J gene is TRBJ2-7, the V gene TRBV27; TRBD1 agrees at 8 bases. Per germline, CDR1 MNHEY and CDR2 SMNVEV (reference sequence). V was clipped by 5 bases and J by 4 bases; unmatched bases: 7. The CDR3 contains 14 residues. The CDR3 DNA reads as TGTGCCAGCAGTCCAGACAGGGGTACGTACGAGCAGTACTTC. Protein sequence: CASSPDRGTYEQYF.

The chain carries TRBV15 and TRBJ2-2, with 9 bases fitting TRBD1. CDR1 and CDR2 from the germline V gene are LNHNV and YYDKDF (reference sequence). With 0 bases clipped from V and 6 bases from J, the junction kept 2 bases outside the gene matches. The CDR3 is made up of 15 amino acids. CDR3 sequence: CATSRDRQGAGELFF. CDR3 DNA sequence: TGTGCCACCAGCAGAGATCGACAGGGGGCCGGGGAGCTGTTTTTT.

V gene TRBV28 combines with J gene TRBJ2-3, with a weak D call TRBD2 (6 bases). Germline V gene data show CDR1 as MDHEN and CDR2 as SYDVKM. This CDR3 is built from 17 residues. V was trimmed by 8 bases and J by 2 bases, leaving 23 bases between them. CDR3: CASHGLGRGRVTDTQYF. The CDR3 DNA reads as TGTGCCAGCCACGGCTTGGGGCGGGGTAGAGTCACAGATACGCAGTATTTT.

The chain carries TRBV6-1 and TRBJ2-7; the D is unclear. The V end lost 1 base, the J end lost 2 bases, and 9 bases lay between the germline ends. CDR3 length: 14 residues. Germline values: CDR1 MNHNS, CDR2 SASEGT. CDR3 amino acids: CASSEGVRAYEQYF. The DNA of the CDR3 is TGTGCCAGCAGTGAAGGGGTACGGGCCTACGAGCAGTACTTC.

This clone was recorded once. The J gene is TRBJ2-1, the V gene TRBV7-9; 13 bases align to TRBD2. The germline gives CDR1 SEHNR, CDR2 FQNEAQ (reference sequence). The CDR3 consists of 15 residues. V gave up 6 bases and J gave up 9 bases; unmatched junction bases: 8. The CDR3 loop is CASRGGLAGVSEQFF. As DNA, the CDR3 is TGTGCCAGCAGGGGAGGACTAGCGGGAGTTAGTGAGCAGTTCTTC.

The CDR3 DNA is TGTGCCAGCAGCGTCCGTGGTCAGGGAAACACCGGGGAGCTGTTTTTT. It specifies CASSVRGQGNTGELFF. The chain combines TRBV11-3 with TRBJ2-2; possibly TRBD1 for D (5 bases). V lost 5 bases to trimming and J lost 2 bases, with 15 bases between them. The CDR3 has 16 amino acids. From germline, CDR1 is SGHNT and CDR2 YENEEA.

The chain employs TRBV2 and TRBJ2-7; 8 nucleotides agree with TRBD1. Trimming took 6 bases from V and 6 from J; bases not matched to a gene: 13. Germline V lookup: CDR1 SNHLY, CDR2 FYNNEI. The CDR3 consists of 15 residues. In nucleotides, the CDR3 is TGTGCCAGCAGCCCCCCGGGACAGGCTTTTCTCGAGCAGTACTTC. It translates to CASSPPGQAFLEQYF.

The J gene is TRBJ2-2, the V gene TRBV6-5; D not resolved. The length of the CDR3 is 13 residues. Trimming took 4 bases from V and 8 from J, leaving 11 bases between them. Germline CDR1 is MNHEY and CDR2 is SVGAGI. The DNA of the CDR3 is TGTGCCAGCAGTTGGTCGGCCTCGGGGGAGCTGTTTTTT. This encodes CASSWSASGELFF.

This sequence joins TRBV12-1 and TRBJ2-7; the table's D call of TRBD1 was not tested on the DNA. TRBV12-1 is a listed pseudogene. The CDR3 runs 16 residues. This chain's CDR3 is CASSAETRQGNYEQYF. CDR3 DNA: TGTGCCAGCAGCGCTGAGACCCGCCAGGGGAACTACGAGCAGTACTTC.

The chain employs TRBV19 and TRBJ1-2; weak D call: TRBD1 (5 bases). The CDR3 contains 14 residues. The V and J ends lost 6 bases and 5 bases respectively, with 16 bases between them. Germline-derived CDR1 and CDR2 are LNHDA and SQIVND (reference sequence). This CDR3 reads CASSSPGTSYGYTF. In DNA, the CDR3 is TGTGCCAGTAGCTCCCCCGGGACGTCTTATGGCTACACCTTC. Drawing the rest from reference TRBV19 and TRBJ1-2, the complete variable domain is DGGITQSPKYLFRKEGQNVTLSCEQNLNHDAMYWYRQDPGQGLRLIYYSQIVNDFQKGDIAEGYSVSREKKESFPLTVTSAQKNPTAFYLCASSSPGTSYGYTFGSGTRLTVV.

J is TRBJ2-1 and V is TRBV28, with 8 bases that match TRBD2. The CDR3 is 17 residues long. V trimming: 6 bases; J trimming: 6 bases; junction bases outside the gene matches: 16. CDR1 MDHEN and CDR2 SYDVKM come from the germline V gene. CDR3 bases: TGTGCCAGCAGACCTGGACTAGCTCCCACGGTTGGCAATGAGCAGTTCTTC. This codes for CASRPGLAPTVGNEQFF.

The chain joins TRBV5-4 to TRBJ2-1; possible D gene TRBD1, 6 bases. The CDR3 runs to 16 residues. Trimming took off 4 bases at V and 3 bases at J, with 17 bases between the two ends. The germline V gene encodes CDR1 SGHNT and CDR2 YYREEE (reference sequence). The CDR3 sequence: CASSAIRGGLYNEQFF. As DNA, the CDR3 is TGTGCCAGCAGCGCAATCAGGGGCGGGCTCTACAATGAGCAGTTCTTC.

The V call is TRBV11-2, the J call TRBJ2-7; 9 nucleotides match TRBD2. V shed 5 bases and J 2 bases; nucleotides not matched to a gene: 7. Looked up from germline, CDR1 is SGHAT and CDR2 is FQNNGV. This CDR3 spans 15 amino acids. CDR3: CASSLGGGRAYEQYF. CDR3 sequence (DNA): TGTGCCAGCAGCCTAGGAGGCGGGAGGGCCTACGAGCAGTACTTC.